A selection of T cell receptor beta chains follows, all from one sample in a study of blood T cell repertoires in COVID-19. The assay was immunoSEQ multiplex PCR, and TCRdb's table has in-frame clones only and misses some. The table includes some 250,000 clones, about 90% detected once. Sequencing was performed on PBMCs or T cells enriched from blood (not recorded which). The receptors here all came from a woman in her thirties with acute COVID-19. Both conserved end residues are part of each CDR3. Each record gives: clone size, D gene, J gene, V gene, CDR3 protein, CDR3 DNA. The D gene is left open where the match is weak. A row's size may be missing; if present it is once, few, many or a size class.

>-|TRBD2|TRBJ2-3|TRBV19
CASSAWTSGETTDTQYF
TGTGCCAGTAGTGCCTGGACTAGCGGGGAAACCACAGATACGCAGTATTTT
>-|TRBD1|TRBJ1-5|TRBV7-2
CASSPYQGARGQPQHF
TGTGCCAGCAGCCCCTATCAGGGGGCGCGGGGTCAGCCCCAGCATTTT
>-|TRBD2|TRBJ2-3|TRBV5-1
CASRLGAGGRVDTQYF
TGCGCCAGCAGGCTAGGAGCGGGGGGCCGGGTAGATACGCAGTATTTT
>few|-|TRBJ1-6|TRBV6-2/TRBV6-3
CASSRRFSGSPLHF
TGTGCCAGCAGCCGCCGGTTCTCGGGTTCACCCCTCCACTTT
>-|-|TRBJ1-1|TRBV6-2/TRBV6-3
CASSYPLVTEAFF
TGTGCCAGCAGTTACCCCCTTGTGACTGAAGCTTTCTTT
>few|-|TRBJ1-1|TRBV19
CASSIGVEAFF
TGTGCCAGTAGTATCGGGGTTGAAGCTTTCTTT
>once|TRBD2|TRBJ2-2|TRBV28
CASSLIGTTNTGELFF
TGTGCCAGCAGTCTAATCGGGACTACTAACACCGGGGAGCTGTTTTTT
>-|TRBD1|TRBJ2-5|TRBV7-3
CASSLIKSTGGQETQYF
TGTGCCAGCAGCTTAATTAAATCGACAGGGGGGCAAGAGACCCAGTACTTC
>-|-|TRBJ2-7|TRBV25-1
CASSLGAAYEQYF
TGTGCCAGCAGTCTTGGTGCAGCCTACGAGCAGTACTTC
>-|-|TRBJ1-2|TRBV29-1
CSVEIWGLQGNYGYTF
TGCAGCGTTGAAATCTGGGGCCTTCAGGGGAACTATGGCTACACCTTC
>-|-|TRBJ2-5|TRBV27
CASSLSGGYSKTQYF
TGTGCCAGCAGTTTGTCGGGGGGCTATTCGAAGACCCAGTACTTC
>-|-|TRBJ1-2|TRBV9
CASSVASVNNYGYTF
TGTGCCAGCAGCGTAGCTTCGGTGAACAACTATGGCTACACCTTC
>-|TRBD1|TRBJ1-1|TRBV10-3
CAISEVRQGTVGVTEAFF
TGTGCCATCAGTGAGGTCCGTCAAGGGACAGTCGGGGTCACTGAAGCTTTCTTT
>-|-|TRBJ1-1|TRBV7-9
CASTTARAGNTEAFF
TGTGCCAGCACCACCGCGCGGGCTGGGAACACTGAAGCTTTCTTT
>-|-|TRBJ1-5|TRBV19
CANGWTQAGQPQHF
TGTGCCAACGGATGGACTCAGGCAGGTCAGCCCCAGCATTTT
>-|TRBD1|TRBJ1-1|TRBV10-3
CAISEGLGGHRAFF
TGTGCCATCAGTGAAGGCTTAGGGGGCCATCGGGCTTTCTTT
>-|TRBD1|TRBJ1-6|TRBV6-4
CASTLTGGGNSPLHF
TGTGCCAGCACCCTGACAGGGGGAGGTAATTCACCCCTCCACTTT
>-|-|TRBJ2-1|TRBV27
CASSSGGGNYNEQFF
TGTGCCAGCAGCTCGGGGGGCGGGAATTACAATGAGCAGTTCTTC
>few|-|TRBJ2-5|TRBV21-1
CASSKESSGRNPQETQYF
TGTGCCAGCAGCAAAGAGAGTAGCGGGCGCAATCCACAAGAGACCCAGTACTTC
>-|-|TRBJ2-2|TRBV4-1
CASSQESGAGELFF
TGCGCCAGCAGCCAAGAATCAGGGGCCGGGGAGCTGTTTTTT
>-|-|TRBJ1-2|TRBV7-9
CASRPTGSYGYTF
TGTGCCAGCAGACCCACAGGGAGCTATGGCTACACCTTC
>-|TRBD1|TRBJ1-4|TRBV9
CASSAETGPTWEKLFF
TGTGCCAGCAGCGCCGAGACAGGGCCTACTTGGGAAAAACTGTTTTTT
>many|TRBD1|TRBJ1-1|TRBV12-3/TRBV12-4
CASSLGPGQGGVW
TGTGCCAGCAGTTTAGGGCCAGGGCAGGGGGGCGTTTGG
>-|TRBD2|TRBJ2-1|TRBV5-1
CASSGLAGNEQFF
TGCGCCAGCAGTGGCCTAGCGGGGAACGAGCAGTTCTTC
>once|TRBD1|TRBJ1-2|TRBV6-2/TRBV6-3
CASSYTLTGGDGYTF
TGTGCCAGCAGTTACACCTTAACAGGGGGAGATGGCTACACCTTC
>-|-|TRBJ2-1|TRBV18
CASSRAGDNEQFF
TGTGCCAGCTCACGGGCAGGGGACAATGAGCAGTTCTTC